The 32 T cell receptor beta chains in this list originate from one sample, sequenced in a study of blood T cells in healthy people across ages. A sample-barcoded 5' primer and a J-beta primer mix were used in a second PCR of about 7 to 11 cycles. One entry per CDR3 protein, called by TCRdb with MiXCR from the 5' RACE reads. The sample has 1 million or so distinct CDR3 sequences; about 25% are singletons. These data were also reused for a study on T cells of mothers and their children.

Sequenced material: blood. Receptors originate from a girl between 2 and 10 years old in good health.

The chain employs TRBV6-2 or TRBV6-3 and TRBJ1-2; a weak D match, TRBD1 (6 bases). The germline gives CDR1 MNHEY, CDR2 SVGEGT. The CDR3 sequence is 15 residues long. The germline V and J ends were trimmed by 2 bases and 7 bases, with 17 bases remaining between them. The CDR3 bases are TGTGCCAGCAGTTACGGATGGGGGCAAAAGGCTGGCTACACCTTC. Translating it yields CASSYGWGQKAGYTF.

V gene TRBV7-9 combines with J gene TRBJ2-5; 7 positions match TRBD1. The J call may be faulty, since TRBJ2-1 better matches the DNA end. This CDR3 region has 17 residues. Germline CDR1 reads SEHNR; CDR2 reads FQNEAQ (reference sequence). In DNA, the CDR3 is TGTGCCAGCAGCTCCCCTTTGACAGGGTTTAACTACAATGAGCAGTTCTTC. It specifies CASSSPLTGFNYNEQFF.

The rearrangement uses TRBV28 and TRBJ2-2; weak D call: TRBD2 (5 bases). The germline gives CDR1 MDHEN, CDR2 SYDVKM. The V gene lost 5 bases and the J gene lost 4 bases, with 14 bases spanning the gap. This CDR3 spans 15 amino acids. The CDR3 sequence is CASSGSGRTTGELFF. In nucleotides, the CDR3 is TGTGCCAGCAGTGGGAGCGGCAGAACCACCGGGGAGCTGTTTTTT.

The chain carries TRBV12-3 or TRBV12-4 and TRBJ2-3; TRBD2 aligns across 8 bases. The CDR3 runs 15 residues. The V gene end was trimmed by 6 bases and the J gene end by 5 bases; junction bases not matched to a gene: 10. CDR3 region: CASSRPGLGLDTQYF. As DNA, the CDR3 is TGTGCCAGCAGCCGACCGGGACTAGGCCTAGATACGCAGTATTTT.

V is TRBV7-9 and J is TRBJ2-5; D is unclear. This CDR3 spans 13 amino acids. Deletions cut 5 bases from V and 2 bases from J, with 9 bases between. Germline V lookup: CDR1 SEHNR, CDR2 FQNEAQ (reference sequence). The CDR3 DNA follows: TGTGCCAGCAGCCAACCGAATCAAGAGACCCAGTACTTC. It codes for CASSQPNQETQYF.

This clonotype was observed a handful of times. The chain joins TRBV6-5 to TRBJ1-1; D is uncertain. The germline V and J ends were trimmed by 6 bases and 7 bases, with 12 bases remaining between them. The CDR3 covers 12 residues. In germline, CDR1 is MNHEY, CDR2 SVGAGI. DNA for the CDR3: TGTGCCAGCAGCCCCGGATTGGATGAAGCTTTCTTT. Translation: CASSPGLDEAFF.

CDR3: CSARVNNPGSEQFF. The CDR3 DNA follows: TGCAGTGCTAGAGTTAACAACCCTGGGAGCGAGCAGTTCTTC. The V gene is TRBV20-1, the J gene TRBJ2-5, with a possible D match to TRBD2 (5 bases). The end of the DNA is better explained by TRBJ2-1, so the J call may be wrong. Germline-derived CDR1 and CDR2 are DFQATT and SNEGSKA (reference sequence). CDR3 length: 14 amino acids.

The rearrangement uses TRBV12-3 or TRBV12-4 and TRBJ2-6; 9 positions match TRBD1. Losses at the gene ends were 3 bases for V and 2 bases for J; bases not matched to a gene: 2. The length of the CDR3 is 16 residues. The CDR3 DNA reads as TGTGCCAGCAGTTTTACAGGGGGCGCTGGGGCCAACGTCCTGACTTTC. It codes for CASSFTGGAGANVLTF.

The chain carries TRBV5-6 and TRBJ2-4; D remains unclear. V was clipped by 1 base and J by 10 bases, with 9 bases between them. The CDR3 has 12 amino acids. Germline V gives CDR1 SGHDT, CDR2 YYEEEE. The CDR3 reads CASSLRPEIQYF. CDR3 nucleotide sequence: TGTGCCAGCAGCTTGCGACCCGAGATTCAGTACTTC.

The chain couples TRBV12-3 or TRBV12-4 to TRBJ2-5; D not resolved. The J call is uncertain, as TRBJ2-7 better fits the DNA end. The CDR3 has 11 amino acids. The CDR3 loop reads CASRDRREQYF. Written as DNA, the CDR3 is TGTGCCAGCAGGGATCGGCGCGAGCAGTACTTC.

The chain employs TRBV2 and TRBJ2-3; 7 positions agree with TRBD2. Trimming removed 3 bases from V and 2 bases from J; junction bases left unmatched: 5. Germline V lookup: CDR1 SNHLY, CDR2 FYNNEI. The CDR3 is 15 residues long. In nucleotides, the CDR3 is TGTGCCAGCAGTGATTTAGCGGGCGACACAGATACGCAGTATTTT. Its translation is CASSDLAGDTDTQYF.

The rearrangement joins TRBV20-1 to TRBJ2-7; a possible D gene is TRBD2 (5 bases). CDR3 length: 13 amino acids. Germline values: CDR1 DFQATT, CDR2 SNEGSKA (reference sequence). The ends were cut back, 6 bases at V and 0 bases at J, with 12 bases in the middle. Here the CDR3 DNA reads TGCAGTGCGTGGACTTATGCCTCCTACGAGCAGTACTTC. This sequence encodes CSAWTYASYEQYF.

This clonotype was seen more than once but under ten times. The V and J genes are TRBV9 and TRBJ2-1, with TRBD2 identical over 11 bases. With 2 bases clipped from V and 10 bases from J, the junction kept 8 bases outside the gene matches. This CDR3 comprises 15 residues. Germline V gene lookup returns CDR1 SGDLS and CDR2 YYNGEE. The CDR3: CASSVTSGERGEQFF. The CDR3 nucleotides read TGTGCCAGCAGCGTGACTAGCGGGGAACGCGGGGAGCAGTTCTTC.

The V and J genes are TRBV29-1 and TRBJ2-1; D call uncertain. Trimming pared 0 bases from V and 6 bases from J, leaving 18 bases between. Germline assignment: CDR1 SQVTM and CDR2 ANQGSEA. This CDR3 has 16 residues. Written as DNA, the CDR3 is TGCAGCGTTGAAGAGCCAAAGGAGTCCGGGCGCAATGAGCAGTTCTTC. Its translation: CSVEEPKESGRNEQFF.

This clonotype was seen a few times. CDR3 sequence reads: CASSGSGQTRYEQYF. DNA of the CDR3: TGTGCCAGCTCGGGGTCTGGGCAAACCCGCTACGAGCAGTACTTC. This chain links TRBV18 with TRBJ2-7; no clear D gene. Trimming left V 6 bases short and J 3 bases short, with 18 bases between. CDR1 and CDR2 from the germline V gene are KGHSH and LQKENI. This CDR3 region has 15 residues.

This clonotype was recorded a few times. One end of the junction varies from germline; a read error may be responsible. V usage is TRBV12-3 or TRBV12-4 and J usage is TRBJ2-7; the D gene is possibly TRBD2 (5 bases). This CDR3 contains 12 residues. This chain's CDR3 is CASSLGDYEQHF. CDR3 nucleotide sequence: TGTGCCAGCAGTTTGGGTGACTACGAGCAGCACTTC.

This chain links TRBV20-1 with TRBJ2-5; D is perhaps TRBD1 (5 bases). Germline V gene lookup returns CDR1 DFQATT and CDR2 SNEGSKA (reference sequence). This CDR3 has 14 residues. The V end lost 4 bases, the J end lost 0 bases, and 12 bases lay between the germline ends. The CDR3 sequence: CSATGTGDQETQYF. In DNA form, the CDR3 reads TGCAGTGCTACGGGTACAGGCGACCAAGAGACCCAGTACTTC.

This clonotype was detected a few times. The CDR3 loop is CASSGTHRDAKLFF. CDR3 nucleotides: TGTGCCAGCAGTGGGACTCACAGGGACGCGAAACTGTTTTTT. This chain links TRBV6-1 with TRBJ1-4; D might be TRBD1 (6 bases). Germline V lookup: CDR1 MNHNS, CDR2 SASEGT. V shed 4 bases and J shed 11 bases, with 17 bases lying between them. CDR3 length: 14 amino acids.

The chain links TRBV6-1 to TRBJ2-4; TRBD2 is a possible D gene (6 bases). The CDR3 runs to 14 residues. With 8 bases removed from V and 6 bases from J, the gap between germline ends came to 17 bases. Germline loops: CDR1 MNHNS, CDR2 SASEGT. The CDR3 protein is CASLTGGFRNIQYF. CDR3 DNA: TGTGCCAGCTTAACAGGAGGGTTTAGAAACATTCAGTACTTC.

This clonotype has a handful of counts. The genes are TRBV4-1 and TRBJ2-7, with 13 bases lining up with TRBD2. The CDR3 is 18 residues long. The J segment lost 0 bases and the V segment lost 0 bases, leaving 5 bases of the junction unmatched. Per the germline V gene, CDR1 is MGHRA and CDR2 is YSYEKL. This CDR3 is CASSQEGLAGVSSYEQYF. CDR3 nucleotide sequence: TGCGCCAGCAGCCAAGAAGGACTAGCGGGGGTGTCCTCCTACGAGCAGTACTTC.

This clonotype has just a few counts. The V call is TRBV28, the J call TRBJ2-5, with D perhaps matching TRBD2 (5 bases). The end of the DNA is better explained by TRBJ2-1, so the J call may be wrong. Germline CDR1 is MDHEN and CDR2 is SYDVKM. The CDR3 contains 14 residues. The CDR3 is CASSDGLQGNEQFF. For the CDR3, the DNA is TGTGCCAGCAGTGACGGACTGCAAGGGAATGAGCAGTTCTTC.

The V and J genes are TRBV9 and TRBJ2-1; D possibly uses TRBD1 or TRBD2 (8 bases each). Trimming stripped 0 bases from V and 6 bases from J, with 28 bases between. Looked up from germline, CDR1 is SGDLS and CDR2 is YYNGEE. CDR3 length: 20 amino acids. CDR3 in DNA: TGTGCCAGCAGCGTAGGGGGACAGGTGACTAGCGTATCGTTCGGCAATGAGCAGTTCTTC. It encodes CASSVGGQVTSVSFGNEQFF.

This clonotype appeared a few times. The chain combines TRBV6-2 or TRBV6-3 with TRBJ2-5, with D perhaps given as TRBD1 or TRBD2 (5 bases each). The CDR3 sequence is 15 residues long. V lost 4 bases and J 5 bases, leaving 17 bases between the germline ends. The germline gives CDR1 MNHEY, CDR2 SVGEGT. The CDR3 here is CASSSIPGLAETQYF. The CDR3 DNA is TGTGCCAGCAGTTCCATACCAGGGTTAGCGGAGACCCAGTACTTC.

Turning to this clonotype: At one end, the junction sequence differs from germline, possibly due to a read error. The chain uses TRBV7-2 and TRBJ2-2; 14 nucleotides line up with TRBD2. CDR3 length: 16 residues. Germline V CDR1 and CDR2: SGHTA, FQGNSA. DNA for the CDR3: TGTGCCAGCAGCTTGACTAGCGGGAGGGACACCAGGGAGCTGTTTTTT. Translating it yields CASSLTSGRDTRELFF. Full variable domain (remainder filled in from reference TRBV7-2 and TRBJ2-2): GAGVSQSPSNKVTEKGKDVELRCDPISGHTALYWYRQSLGQGLEFLIYFQGNSAPDKSGLPSDRFSAERTGGSVSTLTIQRTQQEDSAVYLCASSLTSGRDTRELFFGEGSRLTVL.

This clonotype came up a few times. This chain connects TRBV4-1 to TRBJ2-7; 9 nucleotides match TRBD2. The J call may be faulty, since TRBJ2-1 better matches the DNA end. Germline V gives CDR1 MGHRA, CDR2 YSYEKL. The CDR3 has 16 amino acids. The CDR3 here is CASSHPTSGTLNEQFF. DNA for the CDR3: TGCGCCAGCAGCCACCCGACTAGCGGTACCCTCAATGAGCAGTTCTTC.

The V gene is TRBV6-6, the J gene TRBJ2-5; 8 bases align to TRBD1. The DNA end lines up better with TRBJ2-7; the J call may be wrong. CDR1 and CDR2 (germline): MNHNY, SVGAGI (reference sequence). The CDR3 is 13 residues long. As DNA, the CDR3 is TGTGCCAGCAACGGACAGGGTCTCTACGAGCAGTACTTC. Encoded protein: CASNGQGLYEQYF.

The chain carries TRBV11-2 and TRBJ2-1, with a tentative D call TRBD2 (6 bases). Between the trimmed V and J ends, which lost 1 base and 9 bases, there was a span of 13 bases. Germline V lookup: CDR1 SGHAT, CDR2 FQNNGV. CDR3 length equals 14 residues. CDR3: CASSLVTGVGEQFF. DNA of the CDR3: TGTGCCAGCAGCTTAGTTACGGGAGTGGGTGAGCAGTTCTTC. The full variable domain, completed using reference TRBV11-2 and TRBJ2-1, is EAGVAQSPRYKIIEKRQSVAFWCNPISGHATLYWYQQILGQGPKLLIQFQNNGVVDDSQLPKDRFSAERLKGVDSTLKIQPAKLEDSAVYLCASSLVTGVGEQFFGPGTRLTVL.

Only a few counts were recorded for this clonotype. This sequence joins TRBV29-1 and TRBJ2-3; D unclear. Germline values: CDR1 SQVTM, CDR2 ANQGSEA. V dropped 7 bases and J dropped 2 bases, with 13 bases sitting between them. The CDR3 is 13 residues long. CDR3 DNA sequence: TGCAGCGCTGCTACGCGGTTCACAGATACGCAGTATTTT. Encoded protein: CSAATRFTDTQYF.

This clonotype was seen a few times. V usage is TRBV4-1 and J usage is TRBJ2-5; D is uncertain. The germline V gene has CDR1 MGHRA and CDR2 YSYEKL. Trimming shortened V by 4 bases and J by 11 bases, and 23 bases separated the two germline ends. The length of the CDR3 is 15 residues. The CDR3 sequence is CASSLVPSSSYGQYF. The CDR3 bases are TGCGCCAGCAGCCTAGTTCCGTCGAGCTCCTACGGGCAGTACTTC.

This clonotype was recorded a few times. V is TRBV28 and J is TRBJ2-1; D possibly corresponds to TRBD1 (5 bases). Germline V gene lookup returns CDR1 MDHEN and CDR2 SYDVKM. Trimming stripped 7 bases from V and 5 bases from J, with 21 bases between. The CDR3 runs to 16 residues. The CDR3, as DNA: TGTGCCAGCACTTCTTTCAGAGGCGGACAAGACAATGAGCAGTTCTTC. This codes for CASTSFRGGQDNEQFF. The entire variable domain, with the rest obtained from reference TRBV28 and TRBJ2-1, is as follows: DVKVTQSSRYLVKRTGEKVFLECVQDMDHENMFWYRQDPGLGLRLIYFSYDVKMKEKGDIPEGYSVSREKKERFSLILESASTNQTSMYLCASTSFRGGQDNEQFFGPGTRLTVL.

V gene TRBV20-1 combines with J gene TRBJ2-1; D perhaps matches TRBD2 (6 bases). Per germline, CDR1 DFQATT and CDR2 SNEGSKA (reference sequence). The CDR3 spans 14 residues. The germline V and J ends were trimmed by 4 bases and 4 bases, with 14 bases remaining between them. The CDR3 region is CSAIALARYNEQFF. The CDR3 nucleotides read TGCAGTGCTATCGCCCTAGCGCGATACAATGAGCAGTTCTTC.

V is TRBV7-8 and J is TRBJ1-1; possible D gene TRBD1, 5 bases. V shed 5 bases and J shed 6 bases, with 10 bases lying between them. CDR1 and CDR2 from the germline V gene are SGHVS and FQNEAQ. The CDR3 is 12 amino acids. The chain's CDR3 is CASSRQGAEAFF. The CDR3 DNA sequence: TGTGCCAGCAGCCGCCAGGGCGCTGAAGCTTTCTTT.